The sample holds a few counts of the clone carrying this T cell receptor (beta chain). Time point in this sample: patch test 3, about 24 weeks after DPC sensitization. Treatment of the sample: therapeutic diphenylcyclopropenone sensitization with weekly scalp DPC. This sample was included in a study of human T cells and chemical hapten exposure. TCRdb analysed the RACE reads with MiXCR anew, one entry per CDR3 protein. The data show 150,000 to 200,000 distinct CDR3 sequences, about a quarter seen once. The CDR3 contains 15 residues. The germline CDR1 and CDR2 sequences are SGHVS and FQNEAQ. V trimming: 5 bases; J trimming: 6 bases; junction bases outside the gene matches: 4.

The clonotype was recovered from a woman between 18 and 30 years old with alopecia areata. Some clones in this sample may be carry-over from other donors' samples. The chain joins TRBV7-8 to TRBJ1-6; TRBD1 matches at 10 bases. Sample: whole blood, taken in connection with sensitization to the hapten diphenylcyclopropenone (DPC). CDR3 amino acids: CASSNRQGANSPLHF. Here the CDR3 DNA reads TGTGCCAGCAGCAACCGACAGGGGGCTAATTCACCCCTCCACTTT.